This T cell receptor (beta chain) is from a study of blood T cell repertoires in COVID-19. Turning to the study itself: COVID-19 samples collected from the United States, Italy and Spain covered acute and convalescent phases. T cells, B-cell-depleted T cells, or PBMCs supplied cDNA or gDNA.

Under the authors' procedure: Researchers report that nucleated cell counts were estimated from reference gene primer amplification. The repertoire was sequenced with immunoSEQ multiplex PCR; TCRdb's copy has only in-frame clones and lacks some. The V and J calls and clone size are taken from that table; D and trimming were inferred from the DNA. The sample gives 95,000 to 150,000 clones, roughly four fifths of which show up once; around 10% is in the top ten. The sample comprised peripheral blood. This clonotype was sampled from a human donor in a cohort sampled during active COVID-19.

CDR3 sequence: CASSDRLGETQYF. Here the CDR3 DNA reads TGCGCCAGCAGCGACCGACTGGGTGAGACCCAGTACTTC. The genes are TRBV10-1 and TRBJ2-5; D is uncertain. Deletions cut 6 bases from V and 5 bases from J, with 13 bases between. The CDR3 has 13 amino acids. The germline gives CDR1 WNHNN, CDR2 SYGVQD (reference sequence).